The T cell receptor (beta chain) described here comes from a study of blood T cell repertoires in COVID-19. The overall study: Specimens from acute and convalescent COVID-19 originated in the United States, Italy and Spain. The cDNA or gDNA used as material had been derived from T cells, B-cell-depleted T cells, or PBMCs.

Original data processing: Amplification with reference gene primers provided the estimates of nucleated cell counts. The protocol was immunoSEQ multiplex PCR, while the TCRdb copy is restricted to in-frame clones and leaves out a portion. From that table come the V and J calls and clone size; the DNA was used to work out D and trimming. The profile covers about 240,000 clones, with over 65% appearing a single time and around 3.4% taken by the ten largest. The CDR3 covers 18 residues. CDR1 and CDR2 from the germline V gene are SGHTA and FQGNSA. V dropped 1 base and J dropped 0; count of bases not matched to a gene: 7.

The receptor comes from a woman older than 75 with acute or convalescent COVID-19. Input material: peripheral blood. This chain connects TRBV7-2 to TRBJ2-7; 12 bases fit TRBD2. CDR3 protein: CASSLEASGGGSSYEQYF. CDR3 sequence (DNA): TGTGCCAGCAGCTTAGAGGCTAGCGGGGGGGGAAGCTCCTACGAGCAGTACTTC.